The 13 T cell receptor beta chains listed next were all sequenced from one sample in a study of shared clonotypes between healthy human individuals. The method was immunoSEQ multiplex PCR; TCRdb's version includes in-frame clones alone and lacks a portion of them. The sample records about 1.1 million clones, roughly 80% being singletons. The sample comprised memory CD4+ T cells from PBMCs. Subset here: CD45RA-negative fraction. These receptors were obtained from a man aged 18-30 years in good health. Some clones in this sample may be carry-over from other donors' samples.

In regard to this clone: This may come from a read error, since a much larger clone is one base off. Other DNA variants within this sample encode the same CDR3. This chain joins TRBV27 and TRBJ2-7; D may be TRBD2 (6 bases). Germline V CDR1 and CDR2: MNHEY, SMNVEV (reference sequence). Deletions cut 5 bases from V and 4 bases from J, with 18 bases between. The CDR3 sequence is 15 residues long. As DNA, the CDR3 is TGTGCCAGCAGTGACTACCTGGCGGGACGGTACGAGCAGTACTTC. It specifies CASSDYLAGRYEQYF.

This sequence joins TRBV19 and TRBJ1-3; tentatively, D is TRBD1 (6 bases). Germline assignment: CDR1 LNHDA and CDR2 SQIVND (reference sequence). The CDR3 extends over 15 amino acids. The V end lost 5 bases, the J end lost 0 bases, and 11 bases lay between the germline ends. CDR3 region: CASSARTDSGNTIYF. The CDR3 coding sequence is TGTGCCAGTAGTGCACGGACAGACTCTGGAAACACCATATATTTT.

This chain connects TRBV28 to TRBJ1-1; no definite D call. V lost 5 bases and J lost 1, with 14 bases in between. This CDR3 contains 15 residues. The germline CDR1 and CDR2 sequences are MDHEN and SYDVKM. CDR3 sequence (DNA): TGTGCCAGCAGTCGGAGGAGGGTTCGGAACACTGAAGCTTTCTTT. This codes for CASSRRRVRNTEAFF.

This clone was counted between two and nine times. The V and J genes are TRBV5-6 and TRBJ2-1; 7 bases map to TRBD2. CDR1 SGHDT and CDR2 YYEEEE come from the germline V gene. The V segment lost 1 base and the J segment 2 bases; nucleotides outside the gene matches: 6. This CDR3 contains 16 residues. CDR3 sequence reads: CASSLYGEGPYNEQFF. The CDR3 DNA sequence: TGTGCCAGCAGCTTGTATGGGGAGGGGCCCTACAATGAGCAGTTCTTC.

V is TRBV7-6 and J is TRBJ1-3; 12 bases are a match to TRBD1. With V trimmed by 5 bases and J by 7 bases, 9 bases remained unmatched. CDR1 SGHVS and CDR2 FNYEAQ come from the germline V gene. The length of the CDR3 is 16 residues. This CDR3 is CASSQRSGQGANTIYF. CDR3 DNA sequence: TGTGCCAGCAGCCAGCGCTCGGGACAGGGGGCGAACACCATATATTTT.

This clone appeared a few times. The CDR3 DNA is TGTGCCAGCAGCTCAGGTAGCGGAGTGGGTGGTTACATTCAGTACTTC. Translated: CASSSGSGVGGYIQYF. The chain combines TRBV5-4 with TRBJ2-4; maybe TRBD2 (6 bases). Trimming shortened V by 3 bases and J by 8 bases, and 21 bases separated the two germline ends. CDR1 SGHNT and CDR2 YYREEE come from the germline V gene (reference sequence). The CDR3 is 16 residues long.

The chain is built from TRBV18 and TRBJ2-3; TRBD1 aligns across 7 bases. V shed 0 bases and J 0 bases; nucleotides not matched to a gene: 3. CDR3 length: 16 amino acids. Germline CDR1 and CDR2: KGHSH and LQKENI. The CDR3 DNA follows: TGTGCCAGCTCACCACCGGGACAGAGAAGCACAGATACGCAGTATTTT. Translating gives CASSPPGQRSTDTQYF.

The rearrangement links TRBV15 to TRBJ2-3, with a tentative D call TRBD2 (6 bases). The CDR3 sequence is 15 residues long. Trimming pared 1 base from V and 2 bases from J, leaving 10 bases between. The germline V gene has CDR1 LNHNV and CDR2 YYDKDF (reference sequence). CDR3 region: CATSRVRGFTDTQYF. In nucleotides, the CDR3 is TGTGCCACCAGCAGAGTTCGGGGGTTCACAGATACGCAGTATTTT.

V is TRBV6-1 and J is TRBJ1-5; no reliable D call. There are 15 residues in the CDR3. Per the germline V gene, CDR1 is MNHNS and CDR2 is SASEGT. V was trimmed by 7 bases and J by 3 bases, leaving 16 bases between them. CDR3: CASIRFAGDNQPQHF. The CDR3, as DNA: TGTGCCAGCATTCGGTTCGCGGGTGACAATCAGCCCCAGCATTTT.

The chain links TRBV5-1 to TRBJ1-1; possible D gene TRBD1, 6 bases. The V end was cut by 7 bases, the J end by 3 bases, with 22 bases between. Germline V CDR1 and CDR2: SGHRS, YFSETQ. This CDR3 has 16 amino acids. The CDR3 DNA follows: TGCGCCAGCCAATCGGGCAGGGGACTGTGGGACACTGAAGCTTTCTTT. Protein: CASQSGRGLWDTEAFF. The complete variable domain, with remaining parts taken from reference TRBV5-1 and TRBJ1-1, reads KAGVTQTPRYLIKTRGQQVTLSCSPISGHRSVSWYQQTPGQGLQFLFEYFSETQRNKGNFPGRFSGRQFSNSRSEMNVSTLELGDSALYLCASQSGRGLWDTEAFFGQGTRLTVV.

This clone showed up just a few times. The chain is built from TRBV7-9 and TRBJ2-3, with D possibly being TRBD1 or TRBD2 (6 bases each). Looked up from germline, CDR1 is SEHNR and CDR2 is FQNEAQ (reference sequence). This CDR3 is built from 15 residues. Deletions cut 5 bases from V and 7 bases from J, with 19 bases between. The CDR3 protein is CASSKRGAGVNTQYF. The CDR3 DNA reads TGTGCCAGCAGCAAAAGGGGGGCAGGGGTGAATACGCAGTATTTT.

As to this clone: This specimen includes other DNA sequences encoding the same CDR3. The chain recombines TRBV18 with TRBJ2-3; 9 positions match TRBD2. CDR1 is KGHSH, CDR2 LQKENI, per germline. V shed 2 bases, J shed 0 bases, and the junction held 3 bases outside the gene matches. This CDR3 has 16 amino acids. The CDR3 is CASSPLTSGSTDTQYF. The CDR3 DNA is TGTGCCAGCTCACCATTAACTAGCGGGAGCACAGATACGCAGTATTTT.

CDR3 protein: CASSGLAGLSYEQYF. CDR3 coding DNA: TGCGCCAGCAGTGGGCTAGCGGGACTCTCCTACGAGCAGTACTTC. The V gene is TRBV10-1, the J gene TRBJ2-7; TRBD2 aligns across 9 bases. This CDR3 comprises 15 residues. Germline CDR1 is WNHNN and CDR2 is SYGVQD (reference sequence). J lost 0 bases, V lost 4 bases, and 4 bases had no gene match.